The 25 T cell receptor beta chains presented below share a single source sample, sequenced in a study of blood T cell repertoires in COVID-19. Some clones are missing from TCRdb's copy, which holds only in-frame ones; the method was immunoSEQ multiplex PCR. Of some 210,000 clones listed, roughly 86% are singletons. The sequencing sample was made of peripheral blood. The receptor set was obtained from a woman in her 40s with acute or convalescent COVID-19.

The chain combines TRBV24-1 with TRBJ2-3; D is possibly TRBD1 (5 bases). This CDR3 region has 15 residues. Germline V gene sequence: CDR1 KGHDR, CDR2 SFDVKD. Trimming shortened V by 6 bases and J by 4 bases, and 16 bases separated the two germline ends. Here the CDR3 reads CATSQGRRAADTQYF. CDR3 DNA: TGTGCCACCAGTCAGGGCAGAAGGGCAGCAGATACGCAGTATTTT.

A few counts support this clone. The chain carries TRBV5-1 and TRBJ1-2; D is unresolved. V was pared by 0 bases and J by 6 bases, with 15 bases between. Germline V CDR1 and CDR2: SGHRS, YFSETQ. The CDR3 spans 15 residues. CDR3 DNA sequence: TGCGCCAGCAGCTTGGGTGGCCGCAGTCAGGATGGCTACACCTTC. Residues: CASSLGGRSQDGYTF.

This clone is a singleton in its sample. The chain has TRBV5-1 and TRBJ2-3; TRBD2 might be the D (5 bases). CDR3 length equals 16 residues. CDR1 SGHRS and CDR2 YFSETQ come from the germline V gene. Trimming took off 2 bases at V and 3 bases at J, with 16 bases between the two ends. The chain's CDR3 is CASSLVTRLLTDTQYF. CDR3 sequence (DNA): TGCGCCAGCAGCTTAGTAACTAGACTTTTAACAGATACGCAGTATTTT. Complete variable domain (other parts from reference TRBV5-1 and TRBJ2-3): KAGVTQTPRYLIKTRGQQVTLSCSPISGHRSVSWYQQTPGQGLQFLFEYFSETQRNKGNFPGRFSGRQFSNSRSEMNVSTLELGDSALYLCASSLVTRLLTDTQYFGPGTRLTVL.

The table lists this clone with a count of one. The chain joins TRBV12-1 to TRBJ2-7; the table's D call, TRBD1, was not checked against the DNA. TRBV12-1 is termed a pseudogene. The CDR3 totals 16 residues. The CDR3, as DNA: TGTGCCAGCAGCTTCGCAGTGTACGTCAGGTCCTACGAGCAGTACTTC. This translates into CASSFAVYVRSYEQYF.

V gene TRBV24-1 combines with J gene TRBJ2-7; D is possibly TRBD1 (5 bases). The CDR3 has 16 amino acids. Germline V gives CDR1 KGHDR, CDR2 SFDVKD. The germline V and J ends were trimmed by 3 bases and 2 bases, with 16 bases remaining between them. The CDR3 protein is CATSDLYLQGPYEQYF. CDR3 in DNA: TGTGCCACCAGTGATCTCTACCTTCAGGGCCCCTACGAGCAGTACTTC.

The chain links TRBV19 to TRBJ2-2; the match to TRBD2 covers 8 bases. Germline loops: CDR1 LNHDA, CDR2 SQIVND (reference sequence). V dropped 10 bases and J dropped 7; count of bases not matched to a gene: 14. The CDR3 loop spans 15 amino acids. In DNA, the CDR3 is TGTGCCACTGGGTCCGGGGGGGCGCTTGGCGGGGAGCTGTTTTTT. Translated: CATGSGGALGGELFF.

The J gene is TRBJ2-1, the V gene TRBV18; 9 bases align to TRBD1. Germline assignment: CDR1 KGHSH and CDR2 LQKENI. The V gene end was trimmed by 8 bases and the J gene end by 3 bases; junction bases not matched to a gene: 5. The CDR3 covers 14 residues. The CDR3 DNA follows: TGTGCCAGCGCGCCGGGACAGGGCTACAATGAGCAGTTCTTC. Translated, it gives CASAPGQGYNEQFF.

This chain connects TRBV24-1 to TRBJ2-7; 9 nucleotides line up with TRBD1. CDR1 and CDR2 (germline): KGHDR, SFDVKD. The V and J ends lost 4 bases and 2 bases, in that order; junction bases with no gene match: 5. This CDR3 region has 15 residues. The DNA for the CDR3 is TGTGCCACCAGTGACCGGACAGGGGCCCCCTACGAGCAGTACTTC. Amino acids: CATSDRTGAPYEQYF.

The rearrangement links TRBV6-6 to TRBJ1-1, with D uncertain. V lost 4 bases to trimming and J lost 12 bases, with 15 bases between them. CDR3 size: 12 residues. Germline CDR1 MNHNY, CDR2 SVGAGI (reference sequence). CDR3 bases: TGTGCCAGCAGTTCGACCAGCGGCGGGCCTTTCTTT. Residues: CASSSTSGGPFF.

The gene calls are TRBV3-1 (or the pseudogene TRBV3-2) and TRBJ2-1, with D hard to call. The CDR3 spans 17 residues. V lost 3 bases to trimming and J lost 7 bases, with 22 bases between them. Germline V lookup: CDR1 LGHDT, CDR2 YNNKEL (reference sequence). The CDR3 bases are TGTGCCAGCAGCCACCCTGGAGTACACTTCACAAGGAATGAGCAGTTCTTC. Its translation is CASSHPGVHFTRNEQFF.

In its sample, this clone was seen a few times. The rearrangement joins TRBV19 to TRBJ1-3, with a weak D call TRBD1 (6 bases). Deletions cut 6 bases from V and 2 bases from J, with 17 bases between. The CDR3 runs 16 residues. Per germline, CDR1 LNHDA and CDR2 SQIVND (reference sequence). CDR3 sequence (DNA): TGTGCCAGTAGACCATCCGGGGGGGGCGCTGGAAACACCATATATTTT. Translation: CASRPSGGGAGNTIYF.

A single count supports this clone. The chain combines TRBV2 with TRBJ2-3; 9 bases line up with TRBD1. Per the germline V gene, CDR1 is SNHLY and CDR2 is FYNNEI. Trimming removed 6 bases from V and 2 bases from J; junction bases left unmatched: 3. This CDR3 is built from 14 residues. The DNA for the CDR3 is TGTGCCAGCAGCAGGGACAGGGTCACAGATACGCAGTATTTT. Protein product: CASSRDRVTDTQYF.

The V gene is TRBV9, the J gene TRBJ2-2; 7 positions agree with TRBD2. V was clipped by 1 base and J by 1 base; unmatched bases: 4. CDR3 length equals 16 residues. Germline assignment: CDR1 SGDLS and CDR2 YYNGEE. CDR3 nucleotide sequence: TGTGCCAGCAGCGTACCAGCGGGATTGAACACCGGGGAGCTGTTTTTT. This translates into CASSVPAGLNTGELFF.

The chain couples TRBV3-1 (or the pseudogene TRBV3-2) to TRBJ2-1; 10 bases match TRBD2. Germline-derived CDR1 and CDR2 are LGHDT and YNNKEL (reference sequence). This CDR3 has 15 residues. Trimming at V came to 4 bases and at J to 6 bases, leaving 6 bases not matched to a gene. CDR3 DNA: TGTGCCAGCAGCCCCAGCGGGGGGGCGGGCAATGAGCAGTTCTTC. Residues: CASSPSGGAGNEQFF.

The chain couples TRBV2 to TRBJ2-4, with D unclear. Germline CDR1 SNHLY, CDR2 FYNNEI. The CDR3 is 15 residues long. The V end lost 2 bases, the J end lost 1 base, and 9 bases lay between the germline ends. CDR3 nucleotides: TGTGCCAGCAGTGAAACGCGTGTGGCCAAAAACATTCAGTACTTC. It codes for CASSETRVAKNIQYF.

The V call is TRBV3-1 (or the pseudogene TRBV3-2), the J call TRBJ2-5; maybe TRBD2 (6 bases). The V end was cut by 1 base, the J end by 4 bases, with 13 bases between. Germline CDR1 reads LGHDT; CDR2 reads YNNKEL (reference sequence). The CDR3 has 15 amino acids. The CDR3 is CASSQGDWVGETQYF. CDR3 in DNA: TGTGCCAGCAGCCAAGGGGACTGGGTGGGAGAGACCCAGTACTTC.

The V and J genes are TRBV23-1 and TRBJ2-4; TRBD2 is a possible D gene (6 bases). TRBV23-1 is classed as an ORF, of uncertain function. The CDR3 is 18 residues long. Trimming pared 5 bases from V and 0 bases from J, leaving 20 bases between. The DNA for the CDR3 is TGCGCCAGCAGTTTAGGAGGGGCAAGGCTCCTAGCCAAAAACATTCAGTACTTC. Amino acid sequence: CASSLGGARLLAKNIQYF.

This chain connects TRBV30 to TRBJ1-1; 10 bases fit TRBD1. V lost 3 bases, J lost 4 bases, and 5 bases stayed unmatched. The CDR3 is made up of 14 amino acids. The V gene's germline CDR1 is GTSNPN and CDR2 SVGIG (reference sequence). CDR3 coding DNA: TGTGCCTGGAGAGGACAGGGGGTAGGCACTGAAGCTTTCTTT. This encodes CAWRGQGVGTEAFF.

The chain combines TRBV9 with TRBJ1-3; 9 nucleotides agree with TRBD1. Trimming at V came to 3 bases and at J to 0 bases, leaving 4 bases not matched to a gene. Germline assignment: CDR1 SGDLS and CDR2 YYNGEE. The CDR3 length is 16 residues. The CDR3 coding sequence is TGTGCCAGCAGCGAGGGACAGGGCTTCTCTGGAAACACCATATATTTT. Its translation: CASSEGQGFSGNTIYF. The variable domain in full, completed from reference TRBV9 and TRBJ1-3, reads DSGVTQTPKHLITATGQRVTLRCSPRSGDLSVYWYQQSLDQGLQFLIQYYNGEERAKGNILERFSAQQFPDLHSELNLSSLELGDSALYFCASSEGQGFSGNTIYFGEGSWLTVV.

The chain couples TRBV19 to TRBJ1-2; 8 bases are a match to TRBD1. The CDR3 contains 14 residues. Germline V gene lookup returns CDR1 LNHDA and CDR2 SQIVND (reference sequence). The J segment lost 6 bases and the V segment lost 4 bases, leaving 7 bases of the junction unmatched. CDR3 region: CASSNTGQAHGYTF. The CDR3 region has the DNA TGTGCCAGTAGTAATACGGGACAGGCCCATGGCTACACCTTC. Looking up the rest from reference TRBV19 and TRBJ1-2 gives the full variable domain: DGGITQSPKYLFRKEGQNVTLSCEQNLNHDAMYWYRQDPGQGLRLIYYSQIVNDFQKGDIAEGYSVSREKKESFPLTVTSAQKNPTAFYLCASSNTGQAHGYTFGSGTRLTVV.

The V and J genes are TRBV12-3 or TRBV12-4 and TRBJ1-3, with unresolved D. Deletions cut 6 bases from V and 9 bases from J, with 9 bases between. CDR3 length: 11 residues. The CDR3 loop is CASSLRATIYF. In nucleotides, the CDR3 is TGTGCCAGCAGCTTAAGAGCCACCATATATTTT.

This rearrangement joins TRBV6-2 or TRBV6-3 to TRBJ2-1, with 9 bases matching TRBD2. With 0 bases clipped from V and 6 bases from J, the junction kept 12 bases outside the gene matches. The CDR3 runs 18 residues. Germline V gene sequence: CDR1 MNHEY, CDR2 SVGEGT. The CDR3 bases are TGTGCCAGCAGTTACTCGTTCAGCGGGAGGCCGACAGTCAATGAGCAGTTCTTC. Protein product: CASSYSFSGRPTVNEQFF.

In this sample, this clone turned up a few times. The genes are TRBV5-1 and TRBJ1-5; possibly TRBD1 for D (5 bases). This CDR3 is built from 15 residues. Germline V gene sequence: CDR1 SGHRS, CDR2 YFSETQ. Trimming left V 0 bases short and J 7 bases short, with 14 bases between. The CDR3 coding sequence is TGCGCCAGCAGCTTGGGGGCAGGGAGGTACCAGCCCCAGCATTTT. It translates to CASSLGAGRYQPQHF.

The chain uses TRBV6-5 and TRBJ2-2, with 7 bases lining up with TRBD2. This CDR3 is built from 14 residues. The germline CDR1 and CDR2 sequences are MNHEY and SVGAGI. V trimming: 6 bases; J trimming: 3 bases; junction bases outside the gene matches: 4. The CDR3 sequence is CASSRGLDTGELFF. In DNA, the CDR3 is TGTGCCAGCAGCCGAGGACTAGACACCGGGGAGCTGTTTTTT.

The chain couples TRBV5-6 to TRBJ1-2; 8 nucleotides agree with TRBD1. The CDR3 totals 15 residues. Germline V gene data show CDR1 as SGHDT and CDR2 as YYEEEE. The ends lost 0 bases at V and 6 bases at J; junction bases unmatched: 7. CDR3 loop: CASSLGQGASNGYTF. The CDR3, as DNA: TGTGCCAGCAGCTTGGGGCAGGGGGCGTCAAATGGCTACACCTTC.